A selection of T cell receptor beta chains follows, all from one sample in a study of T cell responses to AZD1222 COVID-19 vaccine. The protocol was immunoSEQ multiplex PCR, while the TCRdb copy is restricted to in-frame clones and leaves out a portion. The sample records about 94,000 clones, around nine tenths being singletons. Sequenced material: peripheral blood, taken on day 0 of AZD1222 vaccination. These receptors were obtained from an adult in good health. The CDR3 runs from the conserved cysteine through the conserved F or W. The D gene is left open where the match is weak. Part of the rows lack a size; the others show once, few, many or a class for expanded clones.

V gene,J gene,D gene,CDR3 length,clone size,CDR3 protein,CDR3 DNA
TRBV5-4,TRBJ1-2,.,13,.,CASSRDSNYGYTF,TGTGCCAGCAGTAGGGACTCAAACTATGGCTACACCTTC
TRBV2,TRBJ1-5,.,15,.,CASSESRLSNQPQHF,TGTGCCAGCAGTGAGAGTAGGCTTAGCAATCAGCCCCAGCATTTT
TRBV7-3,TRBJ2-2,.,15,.,CASSPRGRNTGELFF,TGTGCCAGCAGTCCCAGGGGTAGGAACACCGGGGAGCTGTTTTTT
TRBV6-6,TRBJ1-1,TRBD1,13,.,CASSDGQGLEAFF,TGTGCCAGCAGTGACGGACAGGGACTTGAGGCTTTCTTT
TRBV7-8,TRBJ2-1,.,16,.,CASSLVGGGAGNEQFF,TGTGCCAGCAGCTTAGTCGGAGGGGGCGCGGGCAATGAGCAGTTCTTC
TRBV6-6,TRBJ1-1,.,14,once,CASSYREYHTEAFF,TGTGCCAGCAGTTACAGGGAATATCACACTGAAGCTTTCTTT
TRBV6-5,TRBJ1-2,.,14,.,CASSYSVKENGYTF,TGTGCCAGCAGTTACTCGGTGAAGGAAAATGGCTACACCTTC
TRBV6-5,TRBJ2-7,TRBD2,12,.,CASGRLAGEQYF,TGTGCCAGCGGAAGACTAGCGGGAGAGCAGTACTTC
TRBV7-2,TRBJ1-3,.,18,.,CASSPRPRAPSSGNTIYF,TGTGCCAGCAGCCCCCGCCCTAGGGCACCGAGCTCTGGAAACACCATATATTTT
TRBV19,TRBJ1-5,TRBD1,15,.,CASSIRGTDGQPQHF,TGTGCCAGTAGTATAAGGGGGACAGACGGTCAGCCCCAGCATTTT
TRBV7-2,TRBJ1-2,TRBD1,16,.,CASSLVPQQGSYGYTF,TGTGCCAGCAGCTTAGTCCCTCAACAGGGGAGCTATGGCTACACCTTC